This T cell receptor (delta chain) was recorded in a study of DNA immune sequencing with unique molecular identifiers (dated by TCRdb to 2018 to 2020). Study-level background: gammadelta T cells were enriched from buffy coats using immunomagnetic cell separation, and their genomic DNA was sequenced. Validation of the sequencing method was done both on synthetic reference molecules and on blood samples taken from healthy individuals. Fluorescence-activated cell sorting was used to enrich gammadelta T cells from the PBMC of nine to ten healthy people. All donors were healthy individuals, and roughly eleven of the donors were profiled using sorted gammadelta T cells from peripheral blood. To compare enriched and non-enriched samples, approximately 90 ng of enriched gammadelta T-cell DNA and roughly 900 ng of non-enriched PBMC DNA were sequenced. The study developed and validated an ultrasensitive DNA-based TRD repertoire sequencing method using PCR-introduced unique molecular identifiers. Summary of the overall study and its limitations: The primer-based approach is unable to detect novel TRD sequences that the primers do not target. TRD repertoire diversity differed among healthy donors, and several donors were highly oligoclonal, with the top 5 clonotypes making up more than half of productive molecules. TRDV2 paired with TRDJ1 was the most common TRD rearrangement among clonotypes in healthy donors.

This clone was seen a single time. This receptor's antigen is unknown. Base qualities are not recorded, but no much larger clone differs from it by a single base. On its own, one read is weak support. Receptor amplification or capture employed multiplex PCR. A 32-plex assay, with primers for all 8 TRDV and 4 TRDJ genes spanning the CDR3, was used to amplify the genomic DNA. During three to four cycles of barcoding PCR, a 12-nucleotide UMI was attached, and a second PCR using Illumina adapter primers followed. AMPure XP beads were used for library purification, and library quality was checked on a Fragment Analyzer with the HS NGS Fragment kit. The sequencing was run with an Illumina MiniSeq mid-output kit, including roughly 18% PhiX, and 150 cycles of paired-end reads. In the authors' own workflow: MIGEC version 1.2.9 was used to process reads, grouping reads by UMI and building error-corrected consensus sequences. Post-processing used modified VDJtools version 1.2.1 scripts and the tcR R package. TCRdb called clones anew from the public reads via CATT; matching DNA rows were later pooled. TCRdb assigned the V and J calls; the authors' analysis was not used. For this sample the table gives under 6,500 delta-chain clones, of which under 13% were detected only once. The top ten constitute 53% of the sample.

For this chain, trimming is 3 bases at the V end and 0 bases at the J end, and the number of junction bases without a gene match is 13. The germline V gene supplies CDR1 TSWWSYY and CDR2 QGS. The CDR3 measures 18 amino acids from cysteine to phenylalanine. The retained sequence is limited to the CDR3, 54 bases, with the frame set at the first base. Sample: gamma-delta T cells enriched from blood buffy coat, or unenriched PBMCs (not recorded which). The clonotype was recovered from a human donor in good health. In this chain, TRDV1 is recombined with TRDJ1; 7 central bases correspond to TRDD3. Assignment of the J gene here rests on matching the DNA to germline, because TCRdb gives none. The CDR3 protein is CALGELPTAWGDTDKLIF. The DNA is TGTGCTCTTGGGGAGCTTCCCACGGCCTGGGGGGACACCGATAAACTCATCTTT.